This is a list of T cell receptor beta chains from one sample in a study of cytomegalovirus exposure and HLA in healthy donors. Only in-frame clones appear in the TCRdb table, and some are missing; sequencing was by immunoSEQ multiplex PCR. Of approximately 180,000 clones in the sample, approximately 86% were seen once. Specimen: PBMCs. The origin of the receptors is a man between 18 and 29 years old in good health and CMV-seropositive. The CDR3 runs from the conserved cysteine through the conserved F or W. Each record gives: clone size, D gene, J gene, V gene, CDR3 protein, CDR3 DNA. D genes are given only for firm matches. Rows may omit the clone size; those that give it use once, few, many or a size class.

clone_size: -; d_call: TRBD2; j_call: TRBJ2-7; v_call: TRBV11-2; cdr3_aa: CASSFEGAGVSHEQYF; cdr3_nt: TGTGCCAGCAGCTTCGAGGGAGCGGGAGTATCCCACGAGCAGTACTTC
clone_size: -; d_call: -; j_call: TRBJ1-4; v_call: TRBV6-1; cdr3_aa: CASSALGHQNEKLFF; cdr3_nt: TGTGCCAGCAGTGCGTTGGGACACCAAAATGAAAAACTGTTTTTT
clone_size: -; d_call: -; j_call: TRBJ1-3; v_call: TRBV27; cdr3_aa: CASSSGDAGNTIYF; cdr3_nt: TGTGCCAGCAGTTCGGGTGACGCTGGAAACACCATATATTTT
clone_size: -; d_call: -; j_call: TRBJ1-2; v_call: TRBV5-4; cdr3_aa: CASSLTGTVYGYTF; cdr3_nt: TGTGCCAGCAGCTTGACAGGAACTGTCTATGGCTACACCTTC
clone_size: -; d_call: TRBD2; j_call: TRBJ2-1; v_call: TRBV29-1; cdr3_aa: CSVQRGPNEQFF; cdr3_nt: TGCAGCGTGCAGCGGGGTCCCAATGAGCAGTTCTTC
clone_size: -; d_call: TRBD1; j_call: TRBJ2-7; v_call: TRBV28; cdr3_aa: CASSPGQGNEQYF; cdr3_nt: TGTGCCAGCAGTCCGGGACAGGGCAACGAGCAGTACTTC
clone_size: -; d_call: -; j_call: TRBJ2-7; v_call: TRBV4-3; cdr3_aa: CASSQARGYEQYF; cdr3_nt: TGCGCCAGCAGCCAAGCCAGGGGCTACGAGCAGTACTTC
clone_size: -; d_call: -; j_call: TRBJ2-7; v_call: TRBV18; cdr3_aa: CASSRQDNSYEQYF; cdr3_nt: TGTGCCAGCTCACGACAGGACAACTCCTACGAGCAGTACTTC
clone_size: -; d_call: -; j_call: TRBJ1-5; v_call: TRBV7-8; cdr3_aa: CASSLVGNQPQHF; cdr3_nt: TGTGCCAGCAGCTTAGTCGGCAATCAGCCCCAGCATTTT
clone_size: -; d_call: TRBD1; j_call: TRBJ1-1; v_call: TRBV9; cdr3_aa: CASSVGRDRNTEAFF; cdr3_nt: TGTGCCAGCAGCGTAGGTAGGGACAGGAACACTGAAGCTTTCTTT
clone_size: few; d_call: -; j_call: TRBJ2-7; v_call: TRBV6-5; cdr3_aa: CASSYGGFEQYF; cdr3_nt: TGTGCCAGCAGTTACGGAGGTTTCGAGCAGTACTTC
clone_size: -; d_call: -; j_call: TRBJ1-1; v_call: TRBV5-6; cdr3_aa: CASSLGSLNTEAFF; cdr3_nt: TGTGCCAGCAGCTTGGGAAGCCTGAACACTGAAGCTTTCTTT
clone_size: -; d_call: -; j_call: TRBJ2-7; v_call: TRBV30; cdr3_aa: CAWTWGGEQYF; cdr3_nt: TGTGCCTGGACGTGGGGAGGCGAGCAGTACTTC
clone_size: -; d_call: -; j_call: TRBJ2-6; v_call: TRBV5-1; cdr3_aa: CASSPMDTSSGANVLTF; cdr3_nt: TGCGCCAGCAGCCCCATGGACACCTCCTCTGGGGCCAACGTCCTGACTTTC
clone_size: -; d_call: -; j_call: TRBJ2-7; v_call: TRBV28; cdr3_aa: CASSPPTGLGYEQYF; cdr3_nt: TGTGCCAGCAGTCCCCCTACAGGGTTGGGCTACGAGCAGTACTTC
clone_size: -; d_call: -; j_call: TRBJ1-5; v_call: TRBV7-2; cdr3_aa: CASSLRGNDQPQHF; cdr3_nt: TGTGCCAGCAGCTTAAGAGGTAACGATCAGCCCCAGCATTTT